This TCR beta chain was obtained from a study of T cell responses to AZD1222 COVID-19 vaccine. Germline CDR1 is LNHDA and CDR2 is SQIVND (reference sequence). Deletions cut 2 bases from V and 8 bases from J, with 12 bases between. The CDR3 extends over 14 amino acids. The data were produced by immunoSEQ multiplex PCR, yet TCRdb's version contains in-frame clones alone and is incomplete. This table holds about 150,000 clones, about 91% found once. The specimen was peripheral blood, collected on day 0 of AZD1222 vaccination. The sequence came from an adult in good health. The chain uses TRBV19 and TRBJ1-4; the D is unclear. CDR3 region: CASSISGMREKLFF. DNA for the CDR3: TGTGCCAGTAGTATATCGGGGATGAGGGAAAAACTGTTTTTT.